This entry features one TCR beta chain sequence. V was shortened by 4 bases and J by 0 bases, with 13 bases between the two germline ends. Per germline, CDR1 KGHSH and CDR2 LQKENI. CDR3 size: 17 residues. The data were taken from a study of blood T cells in healthy people across ages. Together with a sample-barcoded 5' primer, a J-beta primer mix was included in a second PCR lasting about 7 to 11 cycles. TCRdb re-derived calls from the 5' RACE reads in MiXCR, one entry per CDR3 protein. The sample holds under 1,100,000 distinct CDR3 sequences; 20% to 25% are singletons and the top ten take approximately 0.79%. These records were also assigned to another study, of T cells of mothers and their children. That source adds: Samples came from a few healthy Caucasian mothers and their six children. There were over 9.5 million TCR beta CDR3 reads from each mother and a few million from each child.

This chain links TRBV18 with TRBJ2-6, with D maybe TRBD2 (6 bases). Sequences were obtained from blood. The sequence was obtained from a girl aged 2 to 9 in good health. Written as DNA, the CDR3 is TGTGCCAGCTCACTAGCGGAGGGGCTCTCTGGGGCCAACGTCCTGACTTTC. This gives the protein CASSLAEGLSGANVLTF. The full variable domain, with the rest looked up from reference TRBV18 and TRBJ2-6, is NAGVMQNPRHLVRRRGQEARLRCSPMKGHSHVYWYRQLPEEGLKFMVYLQKENIIDESGMPKERFSAEFPKEGPSILRIQQVVRGDSAAYFCASSLAEGLSGANVLTFGAGSRLTVL.